This T cell receptor (beta chain) stems from a study of T cell responses to AZD1222 COVID-19 vaccine. Study observations and caveats: Baseline seropositives among AZD1222 recipients totaled only six. CD4 TCRs associated with vaccination spanned spike, dominating at 160-218 and 743-854. Clonal diversity was possibly underestimated; the donors were predominantly white British and more often female. Nearly half of spike-specific TCRs reportedly go after variant regions that carry no mutations.

Profiled with immunoSEQ multiplex PCR; TCRdb holds only in-frame clones, not every one. The sample contains 80,000 or so clones, 70% to 90% of which appear only once. CDR1 and CDR2 (germline): SGHTA, FQGNSA. Trimming removed 1 base from V and 7 bases from J; junction bases left unmatched: 13. This CDR3 has 16 amino acids. As to this clone: Antigen unknown.

The input for sequencing was peripheral blood, taken on day 0 of AZD1222 vaccination. The sequence derives from an adult in good health. The chain carries TRBV7-2 and TRBJ2-7; 7 nucleotides match TRBD2. The DNA for the CDR3 is TGTGCCAGCAGCTTAGGTTGGGAGCGGGAATGGAGTGAGCAGTACTTC. Translated, it gives CASSLGWEREWSEQYF.